One TCR beta chain is described in this entry. These data are taken from a study of shared clonotypes between healthy human individuals. CDR1 and CDR2 (germline): MNHEY, SMNVEV (reference sequence). The V and J ends lost 6 bases and 1 base, in that order; junction bases with no gene match: 3. The CDR3 has 15 amino acids. The assay was immunoSEQ multiplex PCR, and TCRdb's table has in-frame clones only and misses some. The data show a few million clones, with more than 85% seen just once and 0.39% held by the top ten. The chain couples TRBV27 to TRBJ2-1; 10 nucleotides align to TRBD2. What was sequenced was naive CD4+ T cells from PBMCs. Subset reported: CD45RA+ positively selected. The receptor was isolated from a man aged 18 to 29 in good health. Some clones in this sample may be carry-over from other donors' samples. Written as DNA, the CDR3 is TGTGCCAGCAGCCTAGCGGGGGCGTCCTACAATGAGCAGTTCTTC. Translating gives CASSLAGASYNEQFF.